These 14 T cell receptor beta chains share one sample of origin, sequenced in a study of brain metastases from non-small cell lung cancer. Only in-frame clones appear in the TCRdb table, and some are missing; sequencing was by immunoSEQ multiplex PCR. The sample lists 2,000 or so clones, around 93% occurring once. The sample was primary lung tumor tissue. The receptor source for this set is a donor aged 40 or older with non-small cell lung cancer.

CDR3 loop: CASSPSAGTYGYTF. Here the CDR3 DNA reads TGTGCCAGCAGCCCCTCCGCAGGCACCTATGGCTACACCTTC. The J gene is TRBJ1-2, the V gene TRBV7-3; D not resolved. The CDR3 contains 14 residues. Germline CDR1 SGHTA, CDR2 FQGTGA. V was trimmed by 5 bases and J by 4 bases, leaving 14 bases between them.

This clone was counted once. The CDR3 region is CASSFDTEAFF. The CDR3 DNA sequence: TGTGCCAGCAGTTTCGACACTGAAGCTTTCTTT. The chain employs TRBV2 and TRBJ1-1; D gene unclear. Germline V gives CDR1 SNHLY, CDR2 FYNNEI. The CDR3 consists of 11 residues. The V end lost 5 bases, the J end lost 3 bases, and 4 bases lay between the germline ends.

The rearrangement links TRBV19 to TRBJ1-1; D remains ambiguous. The germline CDR1 and CDR2 sequences are LNHDA and SQIVND (reference sequence). The CDR3 covers 14 residues. Trimming cost V 0 bases and J 3 bases, with 8 bases left between them. Here the CDR3 DNA reads TGTGCCAGTAGTATAGATCAGGCCTACACTGAAGCTTTCTTT. This codes for CASSIDQAYTEAFF.

The chain employs TRBV19 and TRBJ2-1; 9 bases are a match to TRBD2. Germline lookup yields CDR1 LNHDA and CDR2 SQIVND (reference sequence). J was trimmed by 7 bases and V by 6 bases; bases with no gene match: 10. The CDR3 has 15 amino acids. CDR3 in DNA: TGTGCCAGTAGGCCTCTGGCGGGGGGGTTTAATGAGCAGTTCTTC. This codes for CASRPLAGGFNEQFF.

The rearrangement joins TRBV6-5 to TRBJ1-1; the match to TRBD1 covers 9 bases. The CDR3 runs 15 residues. The junction had 6 bases not matched to a gene; V was cut back by 6 bases and J by 1 base. The germline V gene encodes CDR1 MNHEY and CDR2 SVGAGI. CDR3 region: CASSPTGGPNTEAFF. CDR3 bases: TGTGCCAGCAGCCCGACAGGGGGACCGAACACTGAAGCTTTCTTT.

This clone was seen a few times. The gene calls are TRBV19 and TRBJ1-1; 9 positions agree with TRBD1. Trimming took 5 bases from V and 0 from J; bases not matched to a gene: 7. Germline-derived CDR1 and CDR2 are LNHDA and SQIVND (reference sequence). CDR3 size: 16 residues. CDR3 loop: CASSPGTGFMNTEAFF. In DNA form, the CDR3 reads TGTGCCAGTAGTCCAGGGACAGGGTTCATGAACACTGAAGCTTTCTTT.

This rearrangement joins TRBV5-4 to TRBJ2-2, with D perhaps TRBD2 (5 bases). The CDR3 runs 16 residues. CDR1 SGHNT and CDR2 YYREEE come from the germline V gene (reference sequence). Trimming removed 4 bases at V and 4 bases at J, with 17 bases between. The CDR3 DNA sequence: TGTGCCAGCAGCGGGCGGGCAGACGGGTCCACCGGGGAGCTGTTTTTT. As protein: CASSGRADGSTGELFF.

The rearrangement uses TRBV7-6 and TRBJ2-1; unclear D gene. V gave up 1 base and J gave up 2 bases, with 9 bases separating them. CDR3 length equals 15 residues. The V gene's germline CDR1 is SGHVS and CDR2 FNYEAQ. The CDR3 nucleotides are TGTGCCAGCAGCTTAGAAGGAGTCCCCTACAATGAGCAGTTCTTC. Translated: CASSLEGVPYNEQFF. Full variable domain (rest looked up from reference TRBV7-6 and TRBJ2-1): GAGVSQSPRYKVTKRGQDVALRCDPISGHVSLYWYRQALGQGPEFLTYFNYEAQQDKSGLPNDRFSAERPEGSISTLTIQRTEQRDSAMYRCASSLEGVPYNEQFFGPGTRLTVL.

The chain joins TRBV2 to TRBJ1-5; D perhaps matches TRBD1 (6 bases). Trimming left V 6 bases short and J 0 bases short, with 12 bases between. There are 15 residues in the CDR3. The germline V gene encodes CDR1 SNHLY and CDR2 FYNNEI. The CDR3 coding sequence is TGTGCCAGCAGCGGACAGATTTCTAGCAATCAGCCCCAGCATTTT. Translation gives CASSGQISSNQPQHF.

The chain's CDR3 is CASSQAGTGNEKLFF. The CDR3 DNA reads as TGTGCCAGCAGCCAGGCCGGGACAGGGAATGAAAAACTGTTTTTT. The rearrangement joins TRBV4-2 to TRBJ1-4, with TRBD1 matching 9 bases. The CDR3 consists of 15 residues. Germline V lookup: CDR1 LGHNA, CDR2 YNFKEQ. J was trimmed by 5 bases and V by 3 bases; bases with no gene match: 4.

This chain uses TRBV11-1 with TRBJ1-1; the D gene is possibly TRBD1 (5 bases). The CDR3 length is 14 residues. CDR1 is SGHAT and CDR2 is FQDESV in the germline V gene (reference sequence). The germline V and J ends were trimmed by 5 bases and 7 bases, with 17 bases remaining between them. CDR3 DNA sequence: TGTGCCAGCAGCCGTTCGGGACTAGGGAGTGAAGCTTTCTTT. It specifies CASSRSGLGSEAFF.

The chain employs TRBV11-2 and TRBJ1-4; 11 positions match TRBD1. Germline V lookup: CDR1 SGHAT, CDR2 FQNNGV. V was clipped by 1 base and J by 8 bases; unmatched bases: 3. There are 15 residues in the CDR3. The CDR3 nucleotides read TGTGCCAGCAGCTTAGGCTGGACAGGGGGCGAAAAACTGTTTTTT. Protein product: CASSLGWTGGEKLFF.

This chain connects TRBV14 to TRBJ1-2; 7 bases align to TRBD1. CDR3 length equals 14 residues. V dropped 4 bases and J dropped 7; count of bases not matched to a gene: 9. Per the germline V gene, CDR1 is SGHDN and CDR2 is FVKESK. The CDR3 DNA reads TGTGCCAGCAGCCCAGGGACAGCGGTGGGTGGCTACACCTTC. Translated, it gives CASSPGTAVGGYTF. The full variable domain, rest sourced from reference TRBV14 and TRBJ1-2, is EAGVTQFPSHSVIEKGQTVTLRCDPISGHDNLYWYRRVMGKEIKFLLHFVKESKQDESGMPNNRFLAERTGGTYSTLKVQPAELEDSGVYFCASSPGTAVGGYTFGSGTRLTVV.

The rearrangement joins TRBV6-5 to TRBJ1-2, with D hard to call. Germline CDR1 MNHEY, CDR2 SVGAGI. This CDR3 spans 14 amino acids. V was trimmed by 6 bases and J by 6 bases, leaving 17 bases between them. CDR3 nucleotide sequence: TGTGCCAGCAGCCTACAGTGGGGTGGCCATGGCTACACCTTC. As protein: CASSLQWGGHGYTF.